Below are 18 T cell receptor beta chains sequenced from a single sample in a study of blood T cell repertoires in COVID-19. TCRdb's table, derived via immunoSEQ multiplex PCR, lists solely in-frame clones and lacks some. The sample includes about 150,000 clones, 87% seen only once; the top ten take roughly 4%. Sample: PBMCs or T cells enriched from blood (not recorded which). The receptor set was obtained from a woman aged 40 to 50 who had been exposed to COVID-19.

This rearrangement joins TRBV7-9 to TRBJ1-5, with D perhaps matching TRBD1 (6 bases). With 1 base removed from V and 0 bases from J, the gap between germline ends came to 7 bases. CDR1 and CDR2 from the germline V gene are SEHNR and FQNEAQ (reference sequence). The CDR3 is made up of 15 amino acids. In nucleotides, the CDR3 is TGTGCCAGCAGCTTAGGGACAGATAGCAATCAGCCCCAGCATTTT. It specifies CASSLGTDSNQPQHF. The full variable domain, completed using reference TRBV7-9 and TRBJ1-5, is DTGVSQNPRHKITKRGQNVTFRCDPISEHNRLYWYRQTLGQGPEFLTYFQNEAQLEKSRLLSDRFSAERPKGSFSTLEIQRTEQGDSAMYLCASSLGTDSNQPQHFGDGTRLSIL.

This clone was detected only once. The chain carries TRBV2 and TRBJ1-2; D is ambiguous. CDR1 is SNHLY and CDR2 is FYNNEI in the germline V gene. Trimming removed 0 bases from V and 5 bases from J, with 22 bases in between. CDR3 length: 18 residues. CDR3 amino acids: CASSEADPWSTLGYGYTF. CDR3 in DNA: TGTGCCAGCAGTGAAGCCGACCCGTGGAGCACCCTCGGGTATGGCTACACCTTC.

The chain links TRBV19 to TRBJ2-1; maybe TRBD1 (6 bases). The CDR3 spans 15 residues. V was shortened by 8 bases and J by 4 bases, with 18 bases between the two germline ends. CDR1 LNHDA and CDR2 SQIVND come from the germline V gene (reference sequence). The CDR3 DNA reads as TGTGCCAGTCGGAACAGGGTTTCGATGTACAATGAGCAGTTCTTC. Its protein product is CASRNRVSMYNEQFF.

J is TRBJ2-3 and V is TRBV9; D possibly corresponds to TRBD2 (5 bases). This CDR3 spans 13 amino acids. V dropped 0 bases and J dropped 7 bases, with 9 bases sitting between them. Germline assignment: CDR1 SGDLS and CDR2 YYNGEE. CDR3 loop: CASSVDGVNTQYF. DNA for the CDR3: TGTGCCAGCAGCGTAGACGGGGTTAATACGCAGTATTTT.

This chain links TRBV7-9 with TRBJ2-5; D is unclear. Germline CDR1 is SEHNR and CDR2 is FQNEAQ (reference sequence). Trimming shortened V by 5 bases and J by 1 base, and 11 bases separated the two germline ends. CDR3 length: 14 amino acids. CDR3 loop: CASSVTPSQETQYF. The DNA of the CDR3 is TGTGCCAGCAGCGTTACCCCGAGCCAAGAGACCCAGTACTTC.

For the CDR3, the DNA is TGTGCTAGTGGTTTGGTAGAGTGGTATGTGACTAGCGGGGATTACTACGAGCAGTACTTC. It yields the protein CASGLVEWYVTSGDYYEQYF. The chain links TRBV12-5 to TRBJ2-7; the match to TRBD2 covers 11 bases. The V segment lost 0 bases and the J segment 3 bases; nucleotides outside the gene matches: 16. Looked up from germline, CDR1 is LGHNT and CDR2 is FRNRAP. The CDR3 sequence is 20 residues long.

This clone qualifies as medium-sized. The rearrangement joins TRBV7-8 to TRBJ1-1; 7 bases are shared with TRBD1. CDR3 size: 13 residues. With 5 bases clipped from V and 6 bases from J, the junction kept 6 bases outside the gene matches. Germline loops: CDR1 SGHVS, CDR2 FQNEAQ. The CDR3 protein is CASSHRGSSEAFF. CDR3 bases: TGTGCCAGCAGCCACAGGGGTAGTTCTGAAGCTTTCTTT.

V and J are TRBV7-9 and TRBJ1-5; 8 bases are a match to TRBD1. Germline V gives CDR1 SEHNR, CDR2 FQNEAQ (reference sequence). CDR3 length: 15 residues. The V gene end was trimmed by 5 bases and the J gene end by 7 bases; junction bases not matched to a gene: 10. Written as DNA, the CDR3 is TGTGCCAGCAGCGGAGAACAGGGGGAGGAACAGCCCCAGCATTTT. Amino acid sequence: CASSGEQGEEQPQHF.

This sequence joins TRBV5-6 and TRBJ1-4; no clear D gene. The CDR3 is made up of 15 amino acids. The ends were cut back, 6 bases at V and 0 bases at J, with 12 bases in the middle. Germline V gene lookup returns CDR1 SGHDT and CDR2 YYEEEE. CDR3 sequence: CASIDRGATNEKLFF. The CDR3 coding sequence is TGTGCCAGCATCGACCGGGGAGCAACTAATGAAAAACTGTTTTTT.

The chain is built from TRBV6-2 or TRBV6-3 and TRBJ2-1; 7 bases are shared with TRBD1. The CDR3 covers 16 residues. Trimming removed 6 bases from V and 0 bases from J; junction bases left unmatched: 8. Germline values: CDR1 MNHEY, CDR2 SVGEGT. CDR3 bases: TGTGCCAGCAGCCCTCGGACAGGCGGCTCCTACAATGAGCAGTTCTTC. Its translation is CASSPRTGGSYNEQFF.

V usage is TRBV4-2 and J usage is TRBJ2-3; the match to TRBD2 covers 12 bases. This CDR3 comprises 19 residues. CDR1 is LGHNA, CDR2 YNFKEQ, per germline. Losses at the gene ends were 0 bases for V and 0 bases for J; bases not matched to a gene: 7. The CDR3 sequence: CASSQDWLAGGTSTDTQYF. The CDR3 nucleotides read TGTGCCAGCAGCCAAGATTGGCTAGCGGGAGGGACTAGCACAGATACGCAGTATTTT.

The chain is built from TRBV9 and TRBJ1-1; no clear D. Trimming cost V 0 bases and J 3 bases, with 6 bases left between them. The CDR3 totals 13 residues. The germline gives CDR1 SGDLS, CDR2 YYNGEE. The CDR3 spells CASSVGGYTEAFF. The CDR3 nucleotides are TGTGCCAGCAGCGTAGGAGGGTACACTGAAGCTTTCTTT.

This clone was detected a few times. V usage is TRBV15 and J usage is TRBJ2-7; 8 bases map to TRBD1. The CDR3 consists of 15 residues. Germline V gene sequence: CDR1 LNHNV, CDR2 YYDKDF (reference sequence). V trimming: 4 bases; J trimming: 4 bases; junction bases outside the gene matches: 9. CDR3 region: CATSKDRAEWYEQYF. The DNA of the CDR3 is TGTGCCACCAGCAAGGACAGGGCGGAGTGGTACGAGCAGTACTTC.

This chain joins TRBV4-1 and TRBJ2-7; TRBD1 matches at 12 bases. After removal of 2 bases from V and 4 bases from J, the junction contained 6 bases not matched to a gene. CDR3 length: 16 amino acids. The germline CDR1 and CDR2 sequences are MGHRA and YSYEKL. The CDR3 reads CASSQLQGQGAYEQYF. The CDR3 DNA reads as TGCGCCAGCAGCCAACTTCAGGGACAGGGGGCATACGAGCAGTACTTC.

Only a few counts were recorded for this clone. J is TRBJ2-7 and V is TRBV10-1; D may be TRBD2 (6 bases). V was trimmed by 8 bases and J by 6 bases, leaving 20 bases between them. Per the germline V gene, CDR1 is WNHNN and CDR2 is SYGVQD (reference sequence). The CDR3 totals 14 residues. DNA of the CDR3: TGCGCCAGCCCCTTCCCTGGGCTAGCGATCGAGCAGTACTTC. It is translated as CASPFPGLAIEQYF.

The chain is built from TRBV6-5 and TRBJ1-6, with TRBD1 matching 9 bases. The CDR3 runs 15 residues. V trimming: 0 bases; J trimming: 10 bases; junction bases outside the gene matches: 4. Germline V gene data show CDR1 as MNHEY and CDR2 as SVGAGI. CDR3 in DNA: TGTGCCAGCAGTTACTCGACAGGGGGACGGTCACCCCTCCACTTT. It specifies CASSYSTGGRSPLHF.

The rearrangement links TRBV13 to TRBJ2-6; TRBD1 agrees at 9 bases. The CDR3 is 19 residues long. Germline CDR1 is PRHDT and CDR2 is FYEKMQ (reference sequence). V lost 6 bases, J lost 4 bases, and 16 bases stayed unmatched. The DNA of the CDR3 is TGTGCCAGCAGGGTGACTTTAACAGGGGGCGCAGCAGGGGCCAACGTCCTGACTTTC. Translating it yields CASRVTLTGGAAGANVLTF.

V and J are TRBV19 and TRBJ2-2; tentatively, D is TRBD2 (5 bases). Germline loops: CDR1 LNHDA, CDR2 SQIVND (reference sequence). With 9 bases removed from V and 0 bases from J, the gap between germline ends came to 11 bases. The CDR3 is made up of 14 amino acids. The CDR3 DNA is TGTGCCAGCTGCGGACTCCCGAACACCGGGGAGCTGTTTTTT. Protein sequence: CASCGLPNTGELFF. The whole variable domain, filled in from reference TRBV19 and TRBJ2-2, reads DGGITQSPKYLFRKEGQNVTLSCEQNLNHDAMYWYRQDPGQGLRLIYYSQIVNDFQKGDIAEGYSVSREKKESFPLTVTSAQKNPTAFYLCASCGLPNTGELFFGEGSRLTVL.